This TCR beta chain appears in the sequencing data of a study of shared clonotypes between healthy human individuals. Study-level information: Each donor's CD8 memory used one plate, CD8 naive two, each CD4 subset three.

Study-wide results and caveats: Shared clonotypes: 4.5% to 5% naive CD4, about 3.5% naive CD8, 2% to 2.5% memory CD4, approximately 0.41% memory CD8. Compared with memory subsets, naive subsets generally had larger estimated richness.

Remarks on this clone: Its antigen remains unidentified.

Sequencing was at deep level. Libraries were prepared by immunoSEQ multiplex PCR; TCRdb keeps only in-frame clonotypes and omits some of them. The sample gives hundreds of thousands of clones, around four fifths of which show up once; about 10% is in the top ten. Sequences were obtained from memory CD4+ T cells sorted from blood. Described subset: CD45RA-negative fraction. The receptor was derived from a man aged 25-45 years in good health.

The CDR3 here is CASRGGLAGLETQYF. The CDR3 DNA reads as TGTGCCAGCAGGGGCGGACTAGCGGGTCTAGAGACCCAGTACTTC. The chain is built from TRBV25-1 and TRBJ2-5, with TRBD2 identical over 11 bases. The ends lost 6 bases at V and 4 bases at J; junction bases unmatched: 7. The CDR3 is 15 amino acids. The germline V gene encodes CDR1 MGHDK and CDR2 SYGVNS.